This T cell receptor (beta chain) stems from a study of identical twins. Study-level points and caveats: Zero-insertion analyses could be partly confounded by invariant MAIT and iNKT cells.

Trimming removed 4 bases from V and 6 bases from J, with 13 bases in between. The CDR3 runs to 14 residues. CDR1 is SGHTA, CDR2 FQGNSA, per germline. As to this clonotype: The antigen is undetermined.

TCRdb called the 5' RACE reads again in MiXCR, with one record for every CDR3 protein. The table shows 460,000 or so distinct CDR3 sequences, with approximately 14% occurring only once. All donors were healthy Caucasians. This sample also appeared in a second study, on yellow fever vaccine responses in identical twins. Per that study: Among the twins, the vaccine T cell response reportedly seemed partly convergent and partly personalized.

Input material: CD4+ T cells sorted from blood. This TCR was recovered from a woman younger than 35 in good health. V usage is TRBV7-2 and J usage is TRBJ1-5, with D perhaps TRBD1 (5 bases). CDR3 residues: CASSSDSVAQPQHF. The CDR3 nucleotides are TGTGCCAGCAGCTCAGACAGTGTAGCTCAGCCCCAGCATTTT.